Shown below are 9 T cell receptor beta chains from a single sample sequenced in a study of T cell responses to AZD1222 COVID-19 vaccine. Data came from immunoSEQ multiplex PCR; TCRdb stores just in-frame clones and leaves some out. The table shows more than 120,000 clones, with roughly 90% occurring only once. The sequencing used peripheral blood, collected 28 days after the second AZD1222 dose. The receptor source for this set is an adult who received the AZD1222 COVID-19 vaccine.

The rearrangement links TRBV7-2 to TRBJ2-1, with TRBD2 identical over 10 bases. This CDR3 spans 14 amino acids. With V trimmed by 7 bases and J by 2 bases, 2 bases remained unmatched. Germline V gene data show CDR1 as SGHTA and CDR2 as FQGNSA. The CDR3 region is CASTGLATYNEQFF. The CDR3 coding sequence is TGTGCCAGCACGGGACTAGCGACCTACAATGAGCAGTTCTTC.

This chain uses TRBV15 with TRBJ1-5; no firm D call. The CDR3 spans 15 residues. Trimming cost V 1 base and J 6 bases, with 13 bases left between them. Germline values: CDR1 LNHNV, CDR2 YYDKDF (reference sequence). The CDR3 protein is CATSRGVGEGQPQHF. CDR3 nucleotides: TGTGCCACCAGCAGAGGGGTCGGGGAAGGTCAGCCCCAGCATTTT. The complete variable domain, with remaining parts taken from reference TRBV15 and TRBJ1-5, reads DAMVIQNPRYQVTQFGKPVTLSCSQTLNHNVMYWYQQKSSQAPKLLFHYYDKDFNNEADTPDNFQSRRPNTSFCFLDIRSPGLGDTAMYLCATSRGVGEGQPQHFGDGTRLSIL.

The sample holds one count of this clone. The rearrangement links TRBV19 to TRBJ1-3, with a tentative D call TRBD1 (6 bases). Germline CDR1 and CDR2: LNHDA and SQIVND (reference sequence). Trimming removed 4 bases at V and 0 bases at J, with 13 bases between. The CDR3 totals 16 residues. The DNA of the CDR3 is TGTGCCAGTAGTAACCGGGACATCCGCTCTGGAAACACCATATATTTT. This sequence encodes CASSNRDIRSGNTIYF.

CDR3 in amino acids: CATSPDSNEQFF. CDR3 nucleotides: TGTGCCACCTCCCCGGACAGCAATGAGCAGTTCTTC. This chain connects TRBV25-1 to TRBJ2-1; TRBD1 might be the D (6 bases). Germline V lookup: CDR1 MGHDK, CDR2 SYGVNS. Between the trimmed V and J ends, which lost 10 bases and 6 bases, there was a span of 13 bases. The CDR3 totals 12 residues.

CDR3 sequence (DNA): TGTGCCAGCAGCCCGTGGACAGGGGGCGCGGCAGGCTACACCTTC. It codes for CASSPWTGGAAGYTF. The gene calls are TRBV5-4 and TRBJ1-2, with TRBD1 identical over 11 bases. This CDR3 has 15 amino acids. From germline, CDR1 is SGHNT and CDR2 YYREEE (reference sequence). J lost 8 bases, V lost 4 bases, and 10 bases had no gene match.

The chain carries TRBV10-1 and TRBJ1-1; TRBD1 matches at 9 bases. This CDR3 has 14 residues. Losses at the gene ends were 6 bases for V and 7 bases for J; bases not matched to a gene: 9. CDR1 is WNHNN, CDR2 SYGVQD, per germline (reference sequence). CDR3 amino acids: CASSRLRQGDEAFF. CDR3 DNA sequence: TGCGCCAGCAGCCGTTTGCGACAGGGGGATGAAGCTTTCTTT.

The gene calls are TRBV18 and TRBJ1-1; TRBD1 is a possible D gene (6 bases). The CDR3 is 15 amino acids. The germline V gene encodes CDR1 KGHSH and CDR2 LQKENI. The V end was cut by 2 bases, the J end by 5 bases, with 15 bases between. The CDR3 sequence is CASSPSKQGGTEAFF. CDR3 nucleotides: TGTGCCAGCTCACCATCCAAACAGGGAGGAACTGAAGCTTTCTTT.

The V gene is TRBV19, the J gene TRBJ2-1, with 7 bases aligning to TRBD2. Germline values: CDR1 LNHDA, CDR2 SQIVND (reference sequence). The junction had 4 bases not matched to a gene; V was cut back by 3 bases and J by 8 bases. This CDR3 has 13 residues. The CDR3 is CASSISRGDEQFF. DNA of the CDR3: TGTGCCAGTAGTATTTCACGGGGGGATGAGCAGTTCTTC. Full variable domain (outside the CDR3, taken from reference TRBV19 and TRBJ2-1): DGGITQSPKYLFRKEGQNVTLSCEQNLNHDAMYWYRQDPGQGLRLIYYSQIVNDFQKGDIAEGYSVSREKKESFPLTVTSAQKNPTAFYLCASSISRGDEQFFGPGTRLTVL.

V usage is TRBV28 and J usage is TRBJ1-6; TRBD1 matches 8 bases. Germline lookup yields CDR1 MDHEN and CDR2 SYDVKM. The CDR3 spans 19 residues. The V and J ends lost 5 bases and 5 bases, in that order; junction bases with no gene match: 17. The CDR3 loop reads CASSRAQGRGRRHNSPLHF. DNA for the CDR3: TGTGCCAGCAGTCGAGCACAGGGCAGGGGGCGCCGGCATAATTCACCCCTCCACTTT.